Presented here are 19 T cell receptor beta chains from one specimen sequenced in a study of regulatory T cells in long-lasting Graves disease. CDR3 regions were amplified by Arm-PCR using iRepertoire HTBI primers to build TCR beta libraries. TCRdb reanalysed the multiplex PCR reads using MiXCR and keeps one entry per CDR3 protein. The sample lists a few hundred thousand distinct CDR3 sequences, approximately 15% occurring once. Time point denoted: newly diagnosed GD, antithyroid drugs for less than 3 months. Preparation of the TCR library used RNA extracted from PBMCs. Separately, the same data were catalogued under a study of T cells in Graves' hyperthyroidism and ophthalmopathy.

The sequencing here drew on peripheral blood mononuclear cells (PBMCs), taken at new diagnosis, from a patient treated with antithyroid drugs. The source of these receptors is a woman aged 50 to 65 with Graves disease.

Note on this clonotype: This may be a read error, as it is one base from a much larger clone. The V call is TRBV14, the J call TRBJ2-1; possibly TRBD1 or TRBD2 for D (5 bases each). The length of the CDR3 is 14 residues. Trimming left V 7 bases short and J 0 bases short, with 10 bases between. The germline V gene encodes CDR1 SGHDN and CDR2 FVKESK. CDR3 residues: CASNEGSSYNEQFF. The CDR3 nucleotides are TGTGCCAGCAATGAGGGGAGCTCCTACAATGAGCAGTTCTTC.

The sample holds many counts of this clonotype. CDR3 region: CASSAGLAGGEQYF. The CDR3 region has the DNA TGTGCCAGCAGTGCGGGACTAGCGGGAGGGGAGCAGTACTTC. V and J are TRBV6-2 or TRBV6-3 and TRBJ2-7, with 16 bases matching TRBD2. CDR3 size: 14 residues. Trimming at V came to 5 bases and at J to 7 bases, leaving 2 bases not matched to a gene. CDR1 MNHEY and CDR2 SVGEGT come from the germline V gene.

This clonotype has a count of ten or more. The rearrangement uses TRBV2 and TRBJ2-1; D unclear. The CDR3 covers 15 residues. V was clipped by 3 bases and J by 0 bases, with 9 bases between them. CDR1 is SNHLY and CDR2 is FYNNEI in the germline V gene. CDR3 bases: TGTGCCAGCAGTGATAGGTCTGTCTCCTACAATGAGCAGTTCTTC. It is translated as CASSDRSVSYNEQFF.

About this clonotype itself: This is likely an artifact of a read error, given a far larger clone one base away. The V call is TRBV10-1, the J call TRBJ2-1, with 12 bases lining up with TRBD2. The junction had 11 bases not matched to a gene; V was cut back by 6 bases and J by 5 bases. The CDR3 has 17 residues. The germline gives CDR1 WNHNN, CDR2 SYGVQD (reference sequence). The CDR3 region has the DNA TGCGCCAGCAGCCTGACCCTAGCGGGAGGGCCAGACAATGAGCAGTTCTTC. It is translated as CASSLTLAGGPDNEQFF.

This clonotype was detected only a few times. This chain uses TRBV5-1 with TRBJ2-5; D gene unclear. The CDR3 contains 14 residues. Looked up from germline, CDR1 is SGHRS and CDR2 is YFSETQ. V was clipped by 0 bases and J by 0 bases, with 6 bases between them. For the CDR3, the DNA is TGCGCCAGCAGCTTGGACGGTTACCAAGAGACCCAGTACTTC. Protein sequence: CASSLDGYQETQYF.

This clonotype was detected only a few times. V and J are TRBV19 and TRBJ2-7; possible D gene TRBD2, 6 bases. Deletions cut 6 bases from V and 1 base from J, with 16 bases between. The CDR3 spans 15 residues. CDR1 is LNHDA, CDR2 SQIVND, per germline (reference sequence). The CDR3 loop reads CASRETGGASYEQYF. CDR3 nucleotide sequence: TGTGCCAGTAGGGAAACAGGAGGGGCGTCCTACGAGCAGTACTTC. The variable domain in full, with the rest retrieved from reference TRBV19 and TRBJ2-7, is DGGITQSPKYLFRKEGQNVTLSCEQNLNHDAMYWYRQDPGQGLRLIYYSQIVNDFQKGDIAEGYSVSREKKESFPLTVTSAQKNPTAFYLCASRETGGASYEQYFGPGTRLTVT.

This chain links TRBV13 with TRBJ2-7, with D unresolved. CDR1 is PRHDT, CDR2 FYEKMQ, per germline (reference sequence). The CDR3 sequence is 13 residues long. The V and J ends lost 1 base and 6 bases respectively, with 10 bases between them. Here the CDR3 reads CASSLAITGEQYF. The CDR3, as DNA: TGTGCCAGCAGCTTAGCTATCACTGGCGAGCAGTACTTC.

About this clonotype: Just one base apart from a much larger clone, this may be a read error. This rearrangement joins TRBV5-1 to TRBJ2-1; 8 bases line up with TRBD1. Germline assignment: CDR1 SGHRS and CDR2 YFSETQ. The CDR3 spans 15 residues. The V segment lost 7 bases and the J segment 10 bases; nucleotides outside the gene matches: 16. CDR3 coding DNA: TGCGCCAGCCACACAACCAGACAGGGGAGGCGCGAGCAGTTCTTC. Its protein product is CASHTTRQGRREQFF.

Only a few counts were recorded for this clonotype. Relative to the germline gene, one junction end is altered; a read error may explain this. The chain carries TRBV20-1 and TRBJ1-3; D uncertain. This CDR3 spans 15 amino acids. From germline, CDR1 is DFQATT and CDR2 SNEGSKA (reference sequence). The CDR3 DNA follows: TGCAGTGCTAGAGTTGAACGGGGAGCTGGAAACACCGTATATTTT. Its translation is CSARVERGAGNTVYF.

This clonotype was counted ten times or more. V gene TRBV20-1 combines with J gene TRBJ2-4; TRBD1 might be the D (6 bases). V was pared by 4 bases and J by 1 base, with 11 bases between. This CDR3 has 14 amino acids. Germline V gene sequence: CDR1 DFQATT, CDR2 SNEGSKA (reference sequence). CDR3 bases: TGCAGTGCTACAGGGGTCCTGGCCAAAAACATTCAGTACTTC. Translating gives CSATGVLAKNIQYF.

As regards this clonotype: A far bigger clonotype differs at one base, so this is likely a read error. The chain carries TRBV6-1 and TRBJ2-7; D unclear. The CDR3 totals 10 residues. Germline V gene data show CDR1 as MNHNS and CDR2 as SASEGT. V dropped 8 bases and J dropped 2 bases, with 4 bases sitting between them. The CDR3 protein is CASGAYEQYF. DNA of the CDR3: TGTGCCAGCGGAGCCTACGAGCAGTACTTC.

V gene TRBV3-1 combines with J gene TRBJ2-5; D possibly matches TRBD1 or TRBD2 (5 bases each). V lost 2 bases and J lost 4, with 14 bases in between. The CDR3 extends over 15 amino acids. Germline values: CDR1 LGHDT, CDR2 YNNKEL (reference sequence). The CDR3 DNA is TGTGCCAGCAGCCAATCCGGGACCAACGGAGAGACCCAGTACTTC. This codes for CASSQSGTNGETQYF.

This clonotype occurred many times. V gene TRBV28 combines with J gene TRBJ2-7; TRBD1 matches at 10 bases. V was pared by 6 bases and J by 4 bases, with 12 bases of the junction left unmatched. The CDR3 runs to 16 residues. The germline V gene encodes CDR1 MDHEN and CDR2 SYDVKM. The DNA for the CDR3 is TGTGCCAGCAGCGGGGGTGGGACAGGGGACTCGTACGAGCAGTACTTC. Translated, it gives CASSGGGTGDSYEQYF.

At least ten counts were recorded for this clonotype. The chain has TRBV6-1 and TRBJ2-4; 11 nucleotides align to TRBD2. The CDR3 contains 17 residues. V was clipped by 7 bases and J by 1 base; unmatched bases: 9. The germline V gene encodes CDR1 MNHNS and CDR2 SASEGT. The CDR3 region is CASMGLAGGLAKNIQYF. The CDR3 bases are TGTGCCAGCATGGGGCTAGCGGGAGGTTTGGCCAAAAACATTCAGTACTTC.

This clonotype was recorded at least ten times. The CDR3 DNA sequence: TGCGCCAGCGGCAGTGGAGGGGGCTACAATGAGCAGTTCTTC. Its translation is CASGSGGGYNEQFF. The gene calls are TRBV5-1 and TRBJ2-1; D possibly uses TRBD1 or TRBD2 (6 bases each). Germline V gives CDR1 SGHRS, CDR2 YFSETQ. V lost 7 bases, J lost 3 bases, and 14 bases lay in between. CDR3 length: 14 residues.

The rearrangement joins TRBV6-9 to TRBJ2-3, with TRBD2 matching 7 bases. Germline CDR1 reads MNHGY; CDR2 reads SVAAGI. The V gene end was trimmed by 3 bases and the J gene end by 4 bases; junction bases not matched to a gene: 4. The CDR3 is 14 residues long. Here the CDR3 reads CASSYAGAADTQYF. DNA for the CDR3: TGTGCCAGCAGTTACGCGGGAGCCGCAGATACGCAGTATTTT.

About this clonotype: One end of the junction varies from germline; a read error may be responsible. The genes are TRBV4-2 and TRBJ2-5, with D possibly matching TRBD2 (6 bases). This CDR3 is 17 amino acids long. CDR1 is LGHNA and CDR2 is YNFKEQ in the germline V gene. The CDR3 protein is CASSQGALASVQESQYF. The CDR3 DNA reads TGTGCCAGCAGCCAAGGGGCCTTGGCTAGCGTACAAGAGAGCCAGTACTTC.

The rearrangement links TRBV4-1 to TRBJ2-1, with 9 bases matching TRBD1. Germline V gene data show CDR1 as MGHRA and CDR2 as YSYEKL. V gave up 0 bases and J gave up 6 bases; unmatched junction bases: 9. The CDR3 length is 17 residues. The CDR3 sequence: CASSQDPPGQGSNEQFF. The DNA of the CDR3 is TGCGCCAGCAGCCAAGATCCCCCGGGACAGGGATCCAATGAGCAGTTCTTC.

The chain joins TRBV6-5 to TRBJ1-2, with TRBD1 matching 9 bases. Germline assignment: CDR1 MNHEY and CDR2 SVGAGI. There are 16 residues in the CDR3. The ends lost 0 bases at V and 8 bases at J; junction bases unmatched: 10. The CDR3 bases are TGTGCCAGCAGTTACTCGACAGGGGGTCCGGGTGGCGGCTACACCTTC. It specifies CASSYSTGGPGGGYTF.